A single sample gave rise to the 13 T cell receptor beta chains below, sequenced in a study of blood T cell repertoires in COVID-19. Assay: immunoSEQ multiplex PCR; the TCRdb copy retains only in-frame clones and omits some. The repertoire holds 200,000 to 250,000 clones, with 87% as singletons. The sample consisted of peripheral blood. The origin of the receptors is a man aged 40-49 years with active or convalescent COVID-19.

This chain connects TRBV27 to TRBJ2-7, with 10 bases lining up with TRBD2. V dropped 3 bases and J dropped 5; count of bases not matched to a gene: 19. The germline V gene encodes CDR1 MNHEY and CDR2 SMNVEV (reference sequence). The CDR3 contains 19 residues. The CDR3 DNA reads as TGTGCCAGCAGTTTCTCCCTACTGCTAGCGGGGGACCCGGGGGACGAGCAGTACTTC. It encodes CASSFSLLLAGDPGDEQYF.

A single count supports this clone. This sample also contains other DNA sequences that code for the same CDR3. CDR3 in DNA: TGTGCCAGCAGCCTAGCCCGGGACACTGAAGCTTTCTTT. The encoded protein is CASSLARDTEAFF. The chain uses TRBV11-2 and TRBJ1-1, with no clear D. The CDR3 runs 13 residues. Deletions cut 5 bases from V and 3 bases from J, with 10 bases between. From germline, CDR1 is SGHAT and CDR2 FQNNGV.

The chain carries TRBV28 and TRBJ2-7; perhaps TRBD1 as D (5 bases). Per germline, CDR1 MDHEN and CDR2 SYDVKM. The V end was cut by 7 bases, the J end by 1 base, with 14 bases between. There are 14 residues in the CDR3. The CDR3 region is CASTSAGPSYEQYF. CDR3 in DNA: TGTGCCAGCACCTCCGCAGGGCCATCCTACGAGCAGTACTTC.

J is TRBJ2-5 and V is TRBV30, with no clear D. The CDR3 totals 13 residues. Germline CDR1 and CDR2: GTSNPN and SVGIG (reference sequence). Deletions cut 4 bases from V and 5 bases from J, with 14 bases between. The CDR3 protein is CAWNRVARETQYF. The CDR3 region has the DNA TGTGCCTGGAATCGGGTAGCTAGGGAGACCCAGTACTTC.

This clone was counted once. The DNA of the CDR3 is TGTGCCACCAGGGACAGGGGGTTCTATGGCTACACCTTC. The encoded protein is CATRDRGFYGYTF. The genes are TRBV28 and TRBJ1-2, with 11 bases lining up with TRBD1. The CDR3 extends over 13 amino acids. V was pared by 10 bases and J by 4 bases, with 5 bases of the junction left unmatched. Per germline, CDR1 MDHEN and CDR2 SYDVKM.

The CDR3 here is CATSGRGEHSYNEQFF. In nucleotides, the CDR3 is TGTGCCACCAGTGGGCGGGGGGAGCACTCCTACAATGAGCAGTTCTTC. V usage is TRBV24-1 and J usage is TRBJ2-1, with TRBD2 matching 8 bases. The CDR3 sequence is 16 residues long. Germline V gene sequence: CDR1 KGHDR, CDR2 SFDVKD. V lost 5 bases and J lost 0; bases outside the gene matches: 5.

The V and J genes are TRBV5-1 and TRBJ1-1; a possible D gene is TRBD1 (5 bases). CDR1 and CDR2 from the germline V gene are SGHRS and YFSETQ. The CDR3 totals 13 residues. Trimming left V 2 bases short and J 7 bases short, with 12 bases between. The CDR3, as DNA: TGCGCCAGCAGCTTTTTCAGGGAAGGTGAAGCTTTCTTT. Residues: CASSFFREGEAFF.

This chain uses TRBV6-6 with TRBJ2-3, with TRBD2 identical over 9 bases. CDR3 size: 16 residues. Germline trimming cut 4 bases from V and 4 bases from J; bases unmatched to any gene: 9. From germline, CDR1 is MNHNY and CDR2 SVGAGI (reference sequence). CDR3 sequence reads: CASSSYDQREADTQYF. CDR3 DNA sequence: TGTGCCAGCAGTTCCTACGACCAGCGGGAGGCAGATACGCAGTATTTT.

The chain uses TRBV5-1 and TRBJ1-1; the D gene is possibly TRBD1 (6 bases). Per germline, CDR1 SGHRS and CDR2 YFSETQ. V dropped 4 bases and J dropped 1 base, with 11 bases sitting between them. This CDR3 has 14 amino acids. CDR3 amino acids: CASSGRGKNTEAFF. In DNA, the CDR3 is TGCGCCAGCAGCGGTAGGGGGAAGAACACTGAAGCTTTCTTT.

The V call is TRBV27, the J call TRBJ2-7; TRBD2 is a possible D gene (6 bases). The CDR3 totals 13 residues. CDR1 and CDR2 (germline): MNHEY, SMNVEV (reference sequence). V lost 3 bases to trimming and J lost 2 bases, with 8 bases between them. The CDR3 coding sequence is TGTGCCAGCAGTTTGGGACTGACCTACGAGCAGTACTTC. Translation gives CASSLGLTYEQYF.

This clone was seen repeatedly, ten times or more. The V and J genes are TRBV28 and TRBJ1-5; TRBD1 might be the D (6 bases). The length of the CDR3 is 13 residues. The germline V gene has CDR1 MDHEN and CDR2 SYDVKM. V was trimmed by 1 base and J by 11 bases, leaving 12 bases between them. CDR3 region: CASSLSDTGTQHF. DNA of the CDR3: TGTGCCAGCAGTTTATCGGATACAGGGACCCAGCATTTT.

The chain couples TRBV18 to TRBJ2-5; no clear D. This CDR3 contains 13 residues. Germline V gene sequence: CDR1 KGHSH, CDR2 LQKENI. Trimming left V 2 bases short and J 7 bases short, with 11 bases between. CDR3 DNA: TGTGCCAGCTCACCATTTGGCAGTGGGACCCAGTACTTC. Amino acids: CASSPFGSGTQYF. Together with reference TRBV18 and TRBJ2-5, the CDR3 gives the full variable domain: NAGVMQNPRHLVRRRGQEARLRCSPMKGHSHVYWYRQLPEEGLKFMVYLQKENIIDESGMPKERFSAEFPKEGPSILRIQQVVRGDSAAYFCASSPFGSGTQYFGPGTRLLVL.

Note on this clone: In the same sample, other DNA sequences code for this CDR3. The chain employs TRBV5-5 and TRBJ1-2; D remains ambiguous. Germline values: CDR1 SGHKS, CDR2 YYEKEE (reference sequence). Trimming cost V 3 bases and J 3 bases, with 3 bases left between them. This CDR3 is built from 11 residues. This chain's CDR3 is CASSSDYGYTF. CDR3 DNA: TGTGCCAGCAGCTCCGACTATGGCTACACCTTC.